This TCR beta chain was profiled in a study of control samples from healthy donors and cancer patients. The table came from immunoSEQ multiplex PCR; TCRdb's copy has only in-frame clones and leaves some out. The data contain around 150,000 clones, approximately 86% of them singletons. Germline V gene sequence: CDR1 SGHTA, CDR2 FQGNSA. The CDR3 length is 15 residues. Unmatched junction bases numbered 3, after V lost 0 bases and J lost 4 bases. Sequenced sample: blood. The V and J genes are TRBV7-2 and TRBJ2-7; 10 bases map to TRBD1. This receptor was obtained from a man aged 18 to 29 in good health. The CDR3 DNA sequence: TGTGCCAGCAGCTTAGCTCCGGGACAGGGGTACGAGCAGTACTTC. It specifies CASSLAPGQGYEQYF.